Each of the 15 T cell receptor beta chains below was sequenced from the same sample in a study of T cells in women clearing cervical HPV infection (dated by TCRdb to the late 2010s). The method was the immunoSEQ multiplex PCR assay. Drawn from immuneACCESS, this table holds only the in-frame rearrangements with V and J called that TCRdb kept. Clones are partly lost; checked studies trace under half to an unresolved V gene and leave the rest unexplained. This sample's records show fewer than 40,000 clones. Roughly 7.2% of the sample rests with the top ten. The sequencing input was blood buffy coat. These receptors were obtained from a woman aged 18-69 years with a cervical HPV16 infection that either progressed to CIN3+ or cleared (not recorded which).

A note on this clone: Read sequence stops 3 residues before the CDR3 end, and the germline J gene provides the missing end. The V call is TRBV6-1, the J call TRBJ1-2; D gene unclear. Germline V gene lookup returns CDR1 MNHNS and CDR2 SASEGT. This CDR3 is 12 amino acids long. Trimming stripped 1 base from V and 5 bases from J, with 5 bases between. The sequenced part of the CDR3 DNA is TGTGCCAGCAGTGAAGGCGGTTATGGC. Its protein is CASSEGGYG. The whole CDR3 reads CASSEGGYGYTF.

A note on this clone: Coverage ceases 3 residues before the CDR3 finishes, and the germline J gene fills in the end. The rearrangement uses TRBV20-1 and TRBJ2-2; TRBD2 aligns across 8 bases. The ends lost 1 base at V and 7 bases at J; junction bases unmatched: 5. This CDR3 has 14 amino acids. Germline V gives CDR1 DFQATT, CDR2 SNEGSKA (reference sequence). Partial CDR3 DNA: TGCAGTGCTAGAGTCGGGGGGGGAGTCGGGGAG. Amino acids: CSARVGGGVGE. From start to end, the CDR3 is CSARVGGGVGELFF.

As for this clone: The read finishes 3 residues shy of the CDR3 end, and the germline J gene is used to complete it. This chain uses TRBV5-6 with TRBJ2-5; D not resolved. Germline V gene sequence: CDR1 SGHDT, CDR2 YYEEEE. This CDR3 region has 14 residues. Trimming left V 2 bases short and J 5 bases short, with 13 bases between. CDR3 sequence reads: CASSFLTPPETQYF. The CDR3 bases that were read are TGTGCCAGCAGCTTTCTAACTCCCCCCGAGACC.

Regarding this clone: The CDR3 end lies 3 residues beyond the end of the read and is filled in from the germline J gene. V and J are TRBV6-2 or TRBV6-3 and TRBJ2-7, with a weak D call TRBD2 (6 bases). Per the germline V gene, CDR1 is MNHEY and CDR2 is SVGEGT. V lost 3 bases and J lost 4, with 13 bases in between. The CDR3 has 14 residues. The CDR3 reads CASSYYRRDYEQYF. The part of the CDR3 DNA that was read is TGTGCCAGCAGTTATTACCGGCGGGATTACGAG.

Of note for this clone: The read finishes 3 residues shy of the CDR3 end, and the germline J gene is used to complete it. The rearrangement joins TRBV20-1 to TRBJ2-4; 8 positions match TRBD2. Trimming cost V 5 bases and J 7 bases; bases outside gene matches: 10. Germline V gene data show CDR1 as DFQATT and CDR2 as SNEGSKA (reference sequence). The CDR3 totals 14 residues. The part of the CDR3 DNA that was read is TGCAGTGCTGGCTACGGGGGGGCGGGGAACATT. This gives the protein CSAGYGGAGNI. The whole CDR3 reads CSAGYGGAGNIQYF.

Concerning this clone: The sequence runs out 3 residues before the end of the CDR3; the remainder is reconstructed from the germline J gene. V and J are TRBV19 and TRBJ1-2; a possible D gene is TRBD1 (6 bases). The CDR3 covers 17 residues. Germline V CDR1 and CDR2: LNHDA, SQIVND (reference sequence). CDR3 bases read: TGTGCCAGTAGTACTCCAGGACTAGCGGGGGGCTTAAATGAC. This gives the protein CASSTPGLAGGLND. The complete CDR3 reads CASSTPGLAGGLNDYTF.

Points on this clone: The read halts 3 residues ahead of the CDR3 end, with the missing end drawn from the germline J gene. This chain uses TRBV11-2 with TRBJ2-5, with a weak D call TRBD1 (7 bases). The germline V gene has CDR1 SGHAT and CDR2 FQNNGV. Trimming removed 7 bases from V and 3 bases from J, with 12 bases in between. CDR3 length: 13 residues. The CDR3: CASIRRGEETQYF. CDR3 DNA, as far as it was read: TGTGCCAGCATCCGCAGGGGGGAAGAGACC.

Points on this clone: The read is 3 residues too short to cover the CDR3 end, so that end is filled in from the germline J gene. The chain is built from TRBV18 and TRBJ2-6, with 8 bases that match TRBD1. With V trimmed by 2 bases and J by 4 bases, 7 bases remained unmatched. This CDR3 contains 17 residues. Germline CDR1 KGHSH, CDR2 LQKENI. Incomplete CDR3 DNA: TGTGCCAGCTCACCAGGACAGGGATGGGAAGGGGCCAACGTC. Its translation is CASSPGQGWEGANV. The whole CDR3 protein is CASSPGQGWEGANVLTF.

Turning to this clone: The CDR3 extends 3 residues past the end of the read, so its final part is completed from the germline J gene. The chain has TRBV7-2 and TRBJ1-2, with 8 positions matching TRBD1. The germline CDR1 and CDR2 sequences are SGHTA and FQGNSA. The CDR3 runs to 15 residues. The CDR3 protein is CASSSGQVAKNIYTF. The sequenced CDR3 bases are TGTGCCAGCAGCTCGGGACAGGTAGCCAAAAACATC.

To note about this clone: Coverage ceases 3 residues before the CDR3 finishes, and the germline J gene fills in the end. The chain joins TRBV5-4 to TRBJ2-2; 7 bases fit TRBD1. Germline values: CDR1 SGHNT, CDR2 YYREEE (reference sequence). This CDR3 spans 15 amino acids. Trimming at V came to 4 bases and at J to 0 bases, leaving 3 bases not matched to a gene. The DNA read from the CDR3 is TGTGCCAGCAGCCCGGGACAGTCGAACACCGGGGAG. This gives the protein CASSPGQSNTGE. The complete CDR3 protein is CASSPGQSNTGELFF.

Note on this clone: A read error may produce the germline difference seen at one junction end. Sequencing ends 3 residues short of the CDR3 end; the germline J gene provides the rest. This chain connects TRBV29-1 to TRBJ2-2, with a tentative D call TRBD2 (6 bases). This CDR3 has 11 residues. Germline assignment: CDR1 SQVTM and CDR2 ANQGSEA. The CDR3 loop reads CSVQNTGGLFF. CDR3 DNA (partial): TGCAGCGTTCAGAACACCGGGGGG.

As for this clone: Within the sample, other DNA sequences also encode this same CDR3. The CDR3 protein is CASSPDRGGNQPQHF. The DNA read from the CDR3 is TGTGCCAGCTCACCCGACAGGGGGGGCAATCAGCCC. The chain links TRBV18 to TRBJ1-5, with 9 bases identical to TRBD1. The read falls 3 residues short of the CDR3 end, and the missing part is taken from the germline J gene. The junction had 2 bases not matched to a gene; V was cut back by 3 bases and J by 2 bases. This CDR3 contains 15 residues. Germline values: CDR1 KGHSH, CDR2 LQKENI.

Comment on this clone: The read halts 3 residues ahead of the CDR3 end, with the missing end drawn from the germline J gene. The rearrangement links TRBV19 to TRBJ1-2; D perhaps matches TRBD1 (5 bases). Germline-derived CDR1 and CDR2 are LNHDA and SQIVND (reference sequence). Between the trimmed V and J ends, which lost 6 bases and 0 bases, there was a span of 8 bases. The CDR3 has 13 amino acids. The CDR3 protein is CASSTTANYGYTF. The sequenced part of the CDR3 DNA is TGTGCCAGTAGCACGACAGCTAACTATGGC.

Remarks on this clone: The read comes to an end 3 residues before the CDR3 does, leaving the germline J gene to fill in the end. This chain uses TRBV19 with TRBJ1-3; no firm D call. V was cut by 5 bases and J by 0 bases, with 14 bases left in between. CDR1 is LNHDA and CDR2 is SQIVND in the germline V gene (reference sequence). This CDR3 region has 16 residues. The covered CDR3 bases are TGTGCCAGTAGTCGCTCCCGTCCTATCTCTGGAAACACC. Translating gives CASSRSRPISGNT. From start to end, the CDR3 is CASSRSRPISGNTIYF. The full variable domain, completed using reference TRBV19 and TRBJ1-3, is DGGITQSPKYLFRKEGQNVTLSCEQNLNHDAMYWYRQDPGQGLRLIYYSQIVNDFQKGDIAEGYSVSREKKESFPLTVTSAQKNPTAFYLCASSRSRPISGNTIYFGEGSWLTVV.

With respect to this clone: The DNA ends 3 residues before the CDR3 does, and the rest of the CDR3 is filled in from the germline J gene. The chain has TRBV12-5 and TRBJ1-6; D gene ambiguous. CDR1 is LGHNT, CDR2 FRNRAP, per germline. The length of the CDR3 is 15 residues. V lost 3 bases, J lost 7 bases, and 13 bases lay in between. The DNA read from the CDR3 is TGTGCTAGTGGTTTCGGAGAAACTACGAATTCACCC. Translating it yields CASGFGETTNSP. The whole CDR3 reads CASGFGETTNSPLHF.